This T cell receptor (beta chain) was profiled in a study of T cell changes during pregnancy in multiple sclerosis. Sequencing used immunoSEQ multiplex PCR; TCRdb keeps in-frame clones, though not all of them. The repertoire has about 100,000 clones, 92% of them found once; the top ten carry less than 2%. Per germline, CDR1 LNHDA and CDR2 SQIVND (reference sequence). The CDR3 runs to 16 residues. The V segment lost 3 bases and the J segment 9 bases; nucleotides outside the gene matches: 9. This TCR derives from a female donor with multiple sclerosis, enrolled in a pregnancy study. This chain connects TRBV19 to TRBJ1-6, with TRBD1 matching 9 bases. Sequenced here: peripheral blood, sampled after pregnancy. The CDR3 sequence is CASSMVGQGFSSPLHF. The CDR3 DNA reads as TGTGCCAGTAGTATGGTGGGACAGGGATTTAGTTCACCCCTCCACTTT.